The source of this TCR beta chain is a study of T cell changes during pregnancy in multiple sclerosis. Germline V gene data show CDR1 as SGHRS and CDR2 as YFSETQ. Trimming cost V 2 bases and J 3 bases; bases outside gene matches: 5. The CDR3 has 15 residues. Sequenced by immunoSEQ multiplex PCR; TCRdb stores in-frame clones only, minus some. The profile covers about 60,000 clones, with around nine tenths appearing a single time and about 0.88% taken by the ten largest. The chain carries TRBV5-1 and TRBJ2-3, with 8 bases lining up with TRBD2. This TCR derives from a female donor with multiple sclerosis, enrolled in a pregnancy study. The specimen comprised peripheral blood, sampled before pregnancy. The CDR3 loop reads CASSFGRGETDTQYF. The CDR3 coding sequence is TGCGCCAGCAGCTTCGGGCGGGGGGAAACAGATACGCAGTATTTT.